The subject of this entry is one T cell receptor beta chain. Antigen unknown. This sample was taken from a study of cytomegalovirus exposure and HLA in healthy donors. Study results and caveats: Most subjects' HLA-A and HLA-B alleles were reportedly predicted from TCR beta sequences. Immune exposure was documented only through CMV serostatus. The study listed 164 cytomegalovirus-associated TCR beta chains. HLA alleles showed associations with 16,951 TCR beta sequences in a later analysis, at a 0.05 false discovery rate.

A multiplex PCR was run with 60 Vbeta primers and 13 Jbeta primers. Profiling relied on immunoSEQ multiplex PCR, and the TCRdb table lists in-frame clones only, not all of them. Of 100,000 to 150,000 clones in the sample, approximately 78% are singletons; the top ten hold just under 6.5%. The CDR3 consists of 14 residues. The germline V gene has CDR1 MNHEY and CDR2 SVGAGI. The chain is built from TRBV6-5 and TRBJ2-5; 7 nucleotides agree with TRBD1. The end of the DNA is better explained by TRBJ2-7, so the J call may be wrong. The clonotype comes from a woman between 40 and 50 years old in good health and CMV-seronegative. Sequencing input: PBMCs. Written as DNA, the CDR3 is TGTGCCAGCAGCACCGAGACAGGGACCTACGAGCAGTACTTC. This codes for CASSTETGTYEQYF.